Listed below are T cell receptor beta chains from one sample, sequenced in a study of shared clonotypes between healthy human individuals. Clones were sequenced by immunoSEQ multiplex PCR, and TCRdb holds only the in-frame ones, with some missing. The table has roughly 1,600,000 clones, 98% seen once. Input material: naive CD4+ T cells sorted from blood. These receptors all come from a man between 25 and 39 years old in good health. CDR3s include the opening cysteine and the closing phenylalanine or tryptophan. D genes are given only for firm matches. Expanded clones get a size class; other rows say once, few or many, or leave the size out.

j_call | d_call | clone_size | v_call | cdr3_nt | cdr3_aa
TRBJ2-1 | - | - | TRBV27 | TGTGCCAGCAGTTTTTATCGAGGAGGGAGCTCCTACAATGAGCAGTTCTTC | CASSFYRGGSSYNEQFF
TRBJ1-2 | TRBD1 | - | TRBV9 | TGTGCCAGCAGCCCACGGACAGGGGGGGGAGCTAACTATGGCTACACCTTC | CASSPRTGGGANYGYTF
TRBJ2-2 | TRBD2 | - | TRBV11-2 | TGTGCCAGCAGCTTACCCGTTGCTACTAGCGGGACCACCGGGGAGCTGTTTTTT | CASSLPVATSGTTGELFF
TRBJ2-3 | - | - | TRBV5-4 | TGTGCCAGCAGCTTGGCCTTAGGGGGCACAGATACGCAGTATTTT | CASSLALGGTDTQYF
TRBJ2-6 | - | once | TRBV15 | TGTGCCACCAGCAATGCAAAAGGGGCCAACGTCCTGACTTTC | CATSNAKGANVLTF
TRBJ2-7 | - | - | TRBV4-2 | TGTGCCAGCAGCCAAGAGGGGCATCGGGAGCAGTACTTC | CASSQEGHREQYF
TRBJ2-1 | TRBD2 | - | TRBV15 | TGTGCCACCAGCAGAGACCCTGATTGGACTAGCGAATGGGACAATGAGCAGTTCTTC | CATSRDPDWTSEWDNEQFF
TRBJ1-1 | - | - | TRBV6-5 | TGTGCCAGCAGGACGGACACTGAAGCTTTCTTT | CASRTDTEAFF
TRBJ2-2 | TRBD2 | - | TRBV2 | TGTGCCTCGACCGGACTAGCGGGATCAGCCAACACCGGGGAGCTGTTTTTT | CASTGLAGSANTGELFF
TRBJ2-6 | TRBD1 | - | TRBV19 | TGTGCCAGTAGTAGGGGACAGGGATCTGGGGCCAACGTCCTGACTTTC | CASSRGQGSGANVLTF
TRBJ1-5 | TRBD1 | - | TRBV7-9 | TGTGCCAGCAGCACTGACAGGGGCAATCAGCCCCAGCATTTT | CASSTDRGNQPQHF
TRBJ2-1 | - | - | TRBV5-5 | TGTGCCAGCAGCTTGGGTTGGCCCTACAATGAGCAGTTCTTC | CASSLGWPYNEQFF
TRBJ2-7 | - | - | TRBV28 | TGTGCCAGCAGTTCCGAGGTGTGGGACGAGCAGTACTTC | CASSSEVWDEQYF
TRBJ2-7 | - | - | TRBV10-3 | TGTGCCATCAGTCAAACCCCAGGGGGGAGCTACGAGCAGTACTTC | CAISQTPGGSYEQYF
TRBJ2-5 | TRBD2 | - | TRBV5-1 | TGCGCCAGCAGCCTCCGGGGGGGCCGGTATGGGGAACAAGAGACCCAGTACTTC | CASSLRGGRYGEQETQYF
TRBJ2-7 | TRBD2 | - | TRBV27 | TGTGCCAGCAGTTTTACGGGACTAGGACCCTACGAGCAGTACTTC | CASSFTGLGPYEQYF
TRBJ2-2 | TRBD1 | - | TRBV15 | TGTGCCACCAGCAGGGACGGGGACAGTGTTGCACCCGGGGAGCTGTTTTTT | CATSRDGDSVAPGELFF
TRBJ2-3 | - | - | TRBV10-3 | TGTGCCTTCGTTCAGGATGACACAGATACGCAGTATTTT | CAFVQDDTDTQYF
TRBJ2-7 | - | - | TRBV2 | TGTGCCAGCAAGCGAGGACACCTCTACGAGCAGTACTTC | CASKRGHLYEQYF
TRBJ1-2 | - | - | TRBV9 | TGTGCCAGCAGCGTAGTTGGAGTCGGCTACACCTTC | CASSVVGVGYTF
TRBJ2-3 | - | once | TRBV18 | TGTGCCAGCTCACCCAAGAGGCGCACAGATACGCAGTATTTT | CASSPKRRTDTQYF
TRBJ2-3 | - | - | TRBV5-1 | TGCGCCAGCAGCCCCCGGGATGGTGGCACAGATACGCAGTATTTT | CASSPRDGGTDTQYF
TRBJ1-2 | TRBD1 | - | TRBV9 | TGTGCCAGCAGCGTAGAAACAGGGGACTATGGCTACACCTTC | CASSVETGDYGYTF
TRBJ1-5 | TRBD1 | - | TRBV2 | TGTGCCAGCAGTGAAGCGACAGGGAAGGACCAGCCCCAGCATTTT | CASSEATGKDQPQHF
TRBJ1-1 | - | - | TRBV5-6 | TGTGCCACGTTGAACACTGAAGCTTTCTTT | CATLNTEAFF
TRBJ1-2 | TRBD1 | - | TRBV5-1 | TGCGCCAGCAGCCCCCGGGCAGGGGGCAGCACTAACTATGGCTACACCTTC | CASSPRAGGSTNYGYTF
TRBJ2-3 | TRBD2 | - | TRBV2 | TGTGCCAGCAGCTCCAGCGGGAGTTACACAGATACGCAGTATTTT | CASSSSGSYTDTQYF
TRBJ1-4 | TRBD1 | - | TRBV15 | TGTGCCACCAGCAGGGGGGACAGGGGGAATGAAAAACTGTTTTTT | CATSRGDRGNEKLFF
TRBJ1-2 | - | - | TRBV19 | TGTGCCAGTAGTAAAGGGACAACCTCTAACTATGGCTACACCTTC | CASSKGTTSNYGYTF
TRBJ2-7 | - | - | TRBV18 | TGTGCCAGCTCACCAGGGGGTTACGAGCAGTACTTC | CASSPGGYEQYF
TRBJ2-3 | TRBD2 | - | TRBV18 | TGTGCCAGCTCACCACTAACTAGCGGGAGCTACACAGATACGCAGTATTTT | CASSPLTSGSYTDTQYF
TRBJ2-5 | - | - | TRBV18 | TGTGCCAGCTCACCCGGCGGAGAGACCCAGTACTTC | CASSPGGETQYF
TRBJ1-5 | TRBD1 | - | TRBV28 | TGTGCCAGCAGTCCACACCGCGGACAGGGTGATCAGCCCCAGCATTTT | CASSPHRGQGDQPQHF
TRBJ2-2 | TRBD1 | - | TRBV18 | TGTGCCAGCTCACCCTCCACAGGGGGCAACACCGGGGAGCTGTTTTTT | CASSPSTGGNTGELFF